Below are 8 T cell receptor beta chains sequenced from a single sample in a study of control samples from healthy donors and cancer patients. Measured with immunoSEQ multiplex PCR; TCRdb has only the in-frame clones, and not every one. In the table there are fewer than 200,000 clones, around 94% of which are singletons. Sequencing input: blood. Receptors originate from a man aged 25 to 45 in good health.

V usage is TRBV16 and J usage is TRBJ2-3; D uncertain. Trimming pared 8 bases from V and 0 bases from J, leaving 12 bases between. The CDR3 extends over 14 amino acids. Germline assignment: CDR1 KGHSY and CDR2 FQNENV. The CDR3 spells CASGTGGSTDTQYF. In DNA, the CDR3 is TGTGCCAGCGGAACGGGCGGTAGCACAGATACGCAGTATTTT.

This rearrangement joins TRBV28 to TRBJ1-3; 9 positions agree with TRBD1. Germline CDR1 is MDHEN and CDR2 is SYDVKM. The length of the CDR3 is 16 residues. The ends lost 2 bases at V and 6 bases at J; junction bases unmatched: 8. CDR3 DNA: TGTGCCAGCAGTTTAGGGTCGGGACAGGGTGAAAACACCATATATTTT. Protein: CASSLGSGQGENTIYF.

The chain recombines TRBV30 with TRBJ2-7; 7 positions match TRBD2. Germline trimming cut 5 bases from V and 5 bases from J; bases unmatched to any gene: 15. Per germline, CDR1 GTSNPN and CDR2 SVGIG (reference sequence). The CDR3 consists of 15 residues. CDR3 sequence reads: CAWRGRGAGLNEQYF. The DNA for the CDR3 is TGTGCCTGGCGGGGGAGGGGCGCGGGGTTAAACGAGCAGTACTTC. The full variable domain, its missing parts supplied by reference TRBV30 and TRBJ2-7, is SQTIHQWPATLVQPVGSPLSLECTVEGTSNPNLYWYRQAAGRGLQLLFYSVGIGQISSEVPQNLSASRPQDRQFILSSKKLLLSDSGFYLCAWRGRGAGLNEQYFGPGTRLTVT.

This clone was detected only a few times. This sequence joins TRBV7-9 and TRBJ2-7; TRBD1 is a possible D gene (5 bases). V was cut by 4 bases and J by 0 bases, with 13 bases left in between. The CDR3 sequence is 15 residues long. Germline V gene data show CDR1 as SEHNR and CDR2 as FQNEAQ (reference sequence). In nucleotides, the CDR3 is TGTGCCAGCAGCTCCCGAAAGGACATCTCCTACGAGCAGTACTTC. Encoded protein: CASSSRKDISYEQYF.

The DNA of the CDR3 is TGTGCCAGCAGTGAGACAGGGTTTGGCTACACCTTC. Translated, it gives CASSETGFGYTF. The chain uses TRBV28 and TRBJ1-2, with 7 bases fitting TRBD1. The CDR3 length is 12 residues. Germline loops: CDR1 MDHEN, CDR2 SYDVKM. Trimming at V came to 5 bases and at J to 7 bases, leaving 4 bases not matched to a gene.

The rearrangement joins TRBV10-1 to TRBJ2-5; D is ambiguous. V lost 9 bases to trimming and J lost 2 bases, with 19 bases between them. The CDR3 totals 15 residues. The V gene's germline CDR1 is WNHNN and CDR2 SYGVQD (reference sequence). This CDR3 reads CASRHVEITQETQYF. The CDR3 DNA reads as TGCGCCAGTCGGCATGTAGAGATAACACAAGAGACCCAGTACTTC.

Here the CDR3 DNA reads TGTGCCAGCTCACCAGGGGCCCTGGGTGAAAAACTGTTTTTT. Protein product: CASSPGALGEKLFF. The gene calls are TRBV18 and TRBJ1-4; tentatively, D is TRBD1 (5 bases). There are 14 residues in the CDR3. The germline CDR1 and CDR2 sequences are KGHSH and LQKENI. The V and J ends lost 2 bases and 7 bases respectively, with 11 bases between them.

The chain employs TRBV2 and TRBJ2-5; 9 nucleotides align to TRBD2. CDR1 and CDR2 from the germline V gene are SNHLY and FYNNEI. V gave up 4 bases and J gave up 7 bases; unmatched junction bases: 7. The CDR3 spans 14 residues. The CDR3 nucleotides read TGTGCCAGCAGTGGACTAGCGGCTCGGGGGACCCAGTACTTC. Its translation: CASSGLAARGTQYF.